The source of this TCR beta chain is a study of cytomegalovirus exposure and HLA in healthy donors. Whole-study context: Caucasian-associated ancestry cluster membership applied to around 76% of under 450 genotyped donors. Study-level findings and limits: Among the sequence variants, a highly shared cluster was likely an artifact of sequencing. A prior analysis recorded that most TCR beta V segments were productive about 87% or about 30% of the time.

As regards this clone: Its antigen is unknown.

Primers for the PCR totalled 60 Vbeta and 13 Jbeta. Using immunoSEQ multiplex PCR, the repertoire was profiled, and TCRdb retains in-frame clones only, with some absent. The sample records about 150,000 clones, 76% being singletons. The CDR3 extends over 15 amino acids. CDR1 is SNHLY and CDR2 is FYNNEI in the germline V gene. Trimming took off 6 bases at V and 2 bases at J, with 14 bases between the two ends. Sample: PBMCs. This receptor was identified in a male donor in good health and CMV-seronegative. The chain uses TRBV2 and TRBJ2-4, with D tentatively TRBD1 (5 bases). DNA of the CDR3: TGTGCCAGCAGGGACACCGGCCGAACCAAAAACATTCAGTACTTC. Amino acid sequence: CASRDTGRTKNIQYF.